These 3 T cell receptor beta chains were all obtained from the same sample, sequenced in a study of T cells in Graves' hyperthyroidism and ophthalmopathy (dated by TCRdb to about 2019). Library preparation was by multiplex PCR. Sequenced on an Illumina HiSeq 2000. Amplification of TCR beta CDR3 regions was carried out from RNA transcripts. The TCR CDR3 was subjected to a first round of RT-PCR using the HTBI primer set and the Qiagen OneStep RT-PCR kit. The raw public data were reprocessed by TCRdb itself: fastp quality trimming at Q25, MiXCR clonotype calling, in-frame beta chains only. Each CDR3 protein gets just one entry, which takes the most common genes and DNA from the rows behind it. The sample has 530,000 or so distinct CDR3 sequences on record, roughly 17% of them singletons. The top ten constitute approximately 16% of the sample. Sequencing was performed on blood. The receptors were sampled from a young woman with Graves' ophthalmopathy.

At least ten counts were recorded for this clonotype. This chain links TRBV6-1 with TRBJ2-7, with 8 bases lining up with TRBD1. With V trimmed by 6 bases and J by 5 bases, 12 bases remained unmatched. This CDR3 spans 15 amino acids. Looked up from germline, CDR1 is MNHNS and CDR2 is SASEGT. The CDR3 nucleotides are TGTGCCAGCAGGGTTAACCGGGACAGGTACCACGAGCAGTACTTC. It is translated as CASRVNRDRYHEQYF.

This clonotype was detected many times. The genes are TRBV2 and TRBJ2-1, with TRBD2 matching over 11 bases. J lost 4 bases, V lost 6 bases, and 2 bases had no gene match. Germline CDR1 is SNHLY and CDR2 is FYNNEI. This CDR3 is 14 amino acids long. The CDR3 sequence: CASRTSGAYNEQFF. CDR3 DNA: TGTGCCAGCAGGACTAGCGGGGCGTACAATGAGCAGTTCTTC.

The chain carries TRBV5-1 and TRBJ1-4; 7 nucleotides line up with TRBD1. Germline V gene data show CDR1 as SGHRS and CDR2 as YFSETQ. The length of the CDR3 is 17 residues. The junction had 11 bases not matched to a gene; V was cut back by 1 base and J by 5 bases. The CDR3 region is CASSLFLSGTENEKLFF. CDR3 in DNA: TGCGCCAGCAGCTTGTTTCTTAGCGGGACAGAAAATGAAAAACTGTTTTTT.